This T cell receptor beta chain was retrieved from a study of shared clonotypes between healthy human individuals. Study details: Donors, aged 18 to 49, were a couple of women and three men.

Sorted-subset replicate PCR reactions contained around 220 ng DNA, corresponding to roughly 29,000 T cell genomes. Only in-frame clones appear in the TCRdb table, and some are missing; sequencing was by immunoSEQ multiplex PCR. The sample contains roughly 2,000,000 clones, approximately 94% of which appear only once. It was CD45RO-negative cells, positively selected for CCR7, that made up naive CD8 cells, with terminally differentiated effector memory CD45RA+ cells excluded. The CDR3 has 14 amino acids. V shed 1 base and J shed 5 bases, with 12 bases lying between them. The germline CDR1 and CDR2 sequences are MNHNS and SASEGT.

The sequencing input was naive CD8+ T cells sorted from blood. The rearrangement joins TRBV6-1 to TRBJ2-7, with no clear D. This sequence was found in a man younger than 35 in good health. The CDR3 loop is CASSEGWGFNEQYF. In nucleotides, the CDR3 is TGTGCCAGCAGTGAAGGCTGGGGTTTCAACGAGCAGTACTTC.